This TCR beta chain came from a study of identical twins. Template switching introduced a universal primer site, and the cDNA bore unique molecular identifiers. A single record per CDR3 protein comes from TCRdb applying MiXCR to the 5' RACE reads. The table has hundreds of thousands of distinct CDR3 sequences, less than 9.5% seen once. Findings and limits, study-wide: There is a chance that invariant MAIT and iNKT cells partially muddied zero-insertion analyses. It was out-of-frame TCR alpha sharing in monozygotic twins that models underestimated.

This clonotype came up a few times. Its antigen is not known. Germline V CDR1 and CDR2: KGHDR, SFDVKD. The CDR3 spans 17 residues. The V and J ends lost 3 bases and 5 bases, in that order; junction bases with no gene match: 7. This clonotype was obtained from a woman aged 18-29 years in good health. The V and J genes are TRBV24-1 and TRBJ2-3; 13 bases align to TRBD2. Sequencing input: memory (CD45RO+) T cells sorted from blood. The CDR3 bases are TGTGCCACCAGTGATGGACTAGCGGGAGCGGATCGAGATACGCAGTATTTT. Protein sequence: CATSDGLAGADRDTQYF.